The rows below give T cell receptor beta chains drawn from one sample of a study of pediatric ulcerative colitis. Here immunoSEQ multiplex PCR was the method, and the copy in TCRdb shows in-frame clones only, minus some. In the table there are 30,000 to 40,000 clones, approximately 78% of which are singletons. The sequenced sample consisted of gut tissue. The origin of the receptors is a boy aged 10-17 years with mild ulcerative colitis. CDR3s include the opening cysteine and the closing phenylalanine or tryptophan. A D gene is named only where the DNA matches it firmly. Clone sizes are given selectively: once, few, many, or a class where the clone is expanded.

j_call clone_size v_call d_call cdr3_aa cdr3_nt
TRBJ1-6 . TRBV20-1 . CSANSPLHF TGCAGTGCTAATTCACCCCTCCACTTT
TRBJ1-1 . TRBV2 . CAREGEQGKNTEAFF TGTGCCAGAGAGGGGGAACAGGGAAAAAACACTGAAGCTTTCTTT
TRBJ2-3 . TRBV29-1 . CSVEGLRDGTTDTQYF TGCAGCGTTGAAGGCCTCCGGGACGGAACCACAGATACGCAGTATTTT
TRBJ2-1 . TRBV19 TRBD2 CASRLAGAQTEQFF TGTGCCAGTAGACTAGCGGGGGCCCAGACGGAGCAGTTCTTC
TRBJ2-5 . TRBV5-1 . CASSLGAQGAQETQYF TGCGCCAGCAGCTTGGGGGCACAGGGAGCCCAAGAGACCCAGTACTTC
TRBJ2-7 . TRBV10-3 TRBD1 CAISDRGLSSYEQYF TGTGCCATCAGTGACAGGGGGCTTTCCTCCTACGAGCAGTACTTC
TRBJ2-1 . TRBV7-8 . CASSFPTEGAYNEQFF TGTGCCAGCAGCTTCCCCACCGAGGGGGCCTACAATGAGCAGTTCTTC
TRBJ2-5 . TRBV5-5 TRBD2 CASSLRLAGANPGETQYF TGTGCCAGCAGCTTGCGACTAGCGGGGGCCAACCCAGGAGAGACCCAGTACTTC
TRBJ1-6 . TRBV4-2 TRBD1 CASSPTIPGTANSPLHF TGTGCCAGCAGCCCCACAATCCCCGGGACAGCAAATTCACCCCTCCACTTT
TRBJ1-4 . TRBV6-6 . CASTPKGQGSEKLFF TGTGCCAGCACCCCGAAGGGGCAGGGTAGTGAAAAACTGTTTTTT
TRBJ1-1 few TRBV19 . CASTETRGWTEAFF TGTGCCAGTACCGAGACCAGGGGTTGGACTGAAGCTTTCTTT
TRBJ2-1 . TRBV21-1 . CASSKAGQHGEQFF TGTGCCAGCAGCAAAGCGGGACAACATGGTGAGCAGTTCTTC
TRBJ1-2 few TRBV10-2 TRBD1 CAGRDRGPGYTF TGCGCCGGCAGGGACAGGGGGCCTGGCTACACCTTC
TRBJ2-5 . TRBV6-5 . CASSYSYSTETQYF TGTGCCAGCAGTTACTCGTACAGTACCGAGACCCAGTACTTC
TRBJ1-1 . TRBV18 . CASSQGQLNTEAFF TGTGCCAGCTCCCAGGGGCAGTTGAACACTGAAGCTTTCTTT
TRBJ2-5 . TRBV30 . CAWSVVGGQTQYF TGTGCCTGGAGTGTAGTCGGGGGCCAGACCCAGTACTTC
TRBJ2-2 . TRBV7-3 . CASSLSPRTSNTGELFF TGTGCCAGCAGCTTAAGCCCCAGGACTTCGAACACCGGGGAGCTGTTTTTT
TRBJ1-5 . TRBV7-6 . CASSLALNQPQHF TGTGCCAGCAGCTTAGCGCTTAATCAGCCCCAGCATTTT
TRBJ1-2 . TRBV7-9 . CASSLGNYGYTF TGTGCCAGCAGCTTGGGGAACTATGGCTACACCTTC
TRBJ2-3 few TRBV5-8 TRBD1 CASLYRGLTDTQYF TGTGCCAGCCTTTACAGGGGGCTGACAGATACGCAGTATTTT
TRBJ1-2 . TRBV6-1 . CASSAGWGYTF TGTGCCAGCAGTGCAGGGTGGGGCTACACCTTC
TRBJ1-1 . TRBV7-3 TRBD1 CASSSGTGVTEAFF TGTGCCAGCAGCTCCGGGACAGGAGTCACTGAAGCTTTCTTT
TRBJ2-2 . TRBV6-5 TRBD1 CASSYFGTGNTGELFF TGTGCCAGCAGTTATTTTGGGACAGGGAACACCGGGGAGCTGTTTTTT
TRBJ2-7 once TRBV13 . CASGQPSSYEQYF TGTGCCAGCGGACAGCCGAGCTCCTACGAGCAGTACTTC
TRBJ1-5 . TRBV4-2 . CASSQASSQPQHF TGTGCCAGCAGCCAAGCCAGCAGTCAGCCCCAGCATTTT
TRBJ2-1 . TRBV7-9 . CASSLVPRSNEQFF TGTGCCAGCAGCTTGGTGCCGAGATCCAATGAGCAGTTCTTC
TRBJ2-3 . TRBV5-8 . CASTRSRNTQYF TGTGCCAGCACTAGGAGCCGAAATACGCAGTATTTT
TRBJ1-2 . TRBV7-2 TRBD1 CASIRQGVFPYGYTF TGTGCCAGCATAAGACAGGGGGTGTTTCCCTATGGCTACACCTTC
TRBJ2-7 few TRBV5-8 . CASSLVRHGQYF TGTGCCAGCAGCTTGGTTAGGCATGGGCAGTACTTC
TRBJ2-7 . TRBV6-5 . CASSYGFNRAYEQYF TGTGCCAGCAGTTACGGGTTCAACAGAGCCTACGAGCAGTACTTC
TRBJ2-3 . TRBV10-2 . CASSDRVVISDTQYF TGCGCCAGCAGTGACAGGGTGGTAATTTCAGATACGCAGTATTTT
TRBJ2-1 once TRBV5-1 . CASRAGTNNEQFF TGCGCCAGCAGAGCAGGAACGAACAATGAGCAGTTCTTC
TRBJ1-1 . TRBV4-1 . CASSQDRGTEAFF TGCGCCAGCAGCCAAGATCGTGGCACTGAAGCTTTCTTT
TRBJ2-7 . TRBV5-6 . CASSLVAFAYEQYF TGTGCCAGCAGCTTGGTAGCATTCGCCTACGAGCAGTACTTC
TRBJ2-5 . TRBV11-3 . CASSKWTGLKTQYF TGTGCCAGCAGCAAATGGACAGGACTAAAGACCCAGTACTTC
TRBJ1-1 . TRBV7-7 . CASSRDVNTEAFF TGTGCTAGCAGCCGAGACGTAAACACTGAAGCTTTCTTT
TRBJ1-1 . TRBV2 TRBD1 CASSWTGVNTEAFF TGTGCCAGCAGTTGGACAGGGGTGAACACTGAAGCTTTCTTT
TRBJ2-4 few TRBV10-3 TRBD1 CAISERWDRGNIQYF TGTGCCATCAGTGAGAGGTGGGACAGGGGTAACATTCAGTACTTC
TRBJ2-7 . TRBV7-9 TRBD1 CASSLFGTDSYEQYF TGTGCCAGCAGCTTGTTCGGGACAGACTCCTACGAGCAGTACTTC
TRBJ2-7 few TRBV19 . CASSKWGLTYEQYF TGTGCCAGTAGCAAGTGGGGGTTAACCTACGAGCAGTACTTC
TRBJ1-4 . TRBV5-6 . CASGDHLGGEKLFF TGTGCCAGCGGGGACCACCTAGGGGGAGAAAAACTGTTTTTT
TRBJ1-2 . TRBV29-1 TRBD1 CSVEGGQGGYGYTF TGCAGCGTTGAGGGGGGACAGGGCGGCTATGGCTACACCTTC
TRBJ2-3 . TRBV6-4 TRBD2 CASSAAGGQTDTQYF TGTGCCAGCAGTGCGGCGGGGGGGCAGACAGATACGCAGTATTTT
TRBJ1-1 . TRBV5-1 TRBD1 CASSDTGGGWDTEAFF TGCGCCAGCAGCGACACAGGGGGCGGATGGGACACTGAAGCTTTCTTT
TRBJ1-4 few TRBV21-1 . CASVRQGGEKLFF TGTGCCAGCGTTCGGCAGGGGGGTGAAAAACTGTTTTTT
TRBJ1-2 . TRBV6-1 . CASSEAWSGYTF TGTGCCAGCAGTGAAGCCTGGAGTGGCTACACCTTC
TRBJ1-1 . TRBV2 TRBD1 CASSVRQGNTEAFF TGTGCCAGCAGCGTACGACAGGGTAACACTGAAGCTTTCTTT
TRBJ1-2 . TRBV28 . CASSFGQRSNYGYTF TGTGCCAGCAGTTTTGGGCAGAGGTCTAACTATGGCTACACCTTC
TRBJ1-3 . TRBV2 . CASTAYGTFRAGNTIYF TGTGCCAGCACCGCGTATGGGACCTTCCGAGCTGGAAACACCATATATTTT
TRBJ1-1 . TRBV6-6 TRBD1 CASSRDRTVDTEAFF TGTGCCAGCAGTCGGGACAGAACGGTGGACACTGAAGCTTTCTTT